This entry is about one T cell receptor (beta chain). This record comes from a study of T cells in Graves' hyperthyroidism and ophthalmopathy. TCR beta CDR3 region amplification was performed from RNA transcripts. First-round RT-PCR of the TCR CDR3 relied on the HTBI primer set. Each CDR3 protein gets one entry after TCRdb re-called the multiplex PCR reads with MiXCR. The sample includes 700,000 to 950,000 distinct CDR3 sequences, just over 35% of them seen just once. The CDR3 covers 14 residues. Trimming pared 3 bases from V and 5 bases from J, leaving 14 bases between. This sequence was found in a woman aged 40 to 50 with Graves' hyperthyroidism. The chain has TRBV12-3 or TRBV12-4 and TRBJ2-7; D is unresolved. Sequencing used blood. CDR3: CASSLSAQIHEQYF. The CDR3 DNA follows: TGTGCCAGCAGTTTGTCCGCACAGATCCACGAGCAGTACTTC.